A selection of T cell receptor beta chains follows, all from one sample in a study of T cell responses to AZD1222 COVID-19 vaccine. Measured with immunoSEQ multiplex PCR; TCRdb has only the in-frame clones, and not every one. The profile shows about 110,000 clones, 92% of them singletons. The starting material was peripheral blood, obtained 28 days after the second AZD1222 dose. These receptors were obtained from an adult who received the AZD1222 COVID-19 vaccine. Each CDR3 is given with its conserved first and last residue. The D gene is left open where the match is weak. The listing skips clone size in some rows; elsewhere it reads once, few, many or a size class.

d_call clone_size j_call v_call cdr3_aa cdr3_nt
- once TRBJ2-2 TRBV28 CASRRGLTGTGELFF TGTGCCAGCAGGAGGGGGTTGACAGGCACCGGGGAGCTGTTTTTT
TRBD1 - TRBJ1-5 TRBV6-5 CASSLNGGGDQPQHF TGTGCCAGCAGCCTGAATGGAGGGGGCGATCAGCCCCAGCATTTT
TRBD2 - TRBJ2-3 TRBV30 CAWSRAGRKDTQYF TGTGCCTGGAGTAGAGCGGGAAGGAAGGATACGCAGTATTTT
- - TRBJ1-1 TRBV15 CATSPNKGANTEAFF TGTGCCACCAGCCCTAATAAAGGGGCGAACACTGAAGCTTTCTTT
- once TRBJ1-1 TRBV27 CASSGLRNTEAFF TGTGCCAGCAGCGGGCTTAGGAACACTGAAGCTTTCTTT
TRBD1 - TRBJ2-7 TRBV7-2 CASSPTPQGALIYEQYF TGTGCCAGCAGCCCTACTCCACAGGGGGCGTTGATCTACGAGCAGTACTTC
- - TRBJ2-5 TRBV19 CASSIAALQETQYF TGTGCCAGTAGTATAGCGGCCCTTCAAGAGACCCAGTACTTC
- - TRBJ1-6 TRBV14 CASSQAYSTPSPLHF TGTGCCAGCAGCCAAGCGTACAGCACCCCTTCACCCCTCCACTTT
TRBD1 - TRBJ1-5 TRBV2 CASSNRGGNQPQHF TGTGCCAGCAGTAACAGGGGTGGCAATCAGCCCCAGCATTTT
TRBD1 - TRBJ1-2 TRBV28 CASSPGQGGGYTF TGTGCCAGCAGTCCGGGACAGGGGGGAGGCTACACCTTC
TRBD1 - TRBJ1-5 TRBV18 CASSPQGQANQPQHF TGTGCCAGCTCGCCCCAAGGACAGGCGAATCAGCCCCAGCATTTT
- - TRBJ1-1 TRBV11-1 CASSLGTGAEAFF TGTGCCAGCAGCTTAGGGACTGGCGCTGAAGCTTTCTTT
TRBD1 - TRBJ1-2 TRBV19 CASSPHSGGSYGYTF TGTGCCAGTAGTCCCCATTCAGGGGGCAGCTATGGCTACACCTTC
- - TRBJ2-7 TRBV6-5 CASDSESYEQYF TGTGCCAGTGATTCTGAGTCCTACGAGCAGTACTTC
TRBD1 - TRBJ1-1 TRBV2 CASSVGTGGAGAFF TGTGCCAGCAGCGTCGGGACAGGGGGCGCAGGAGCTTTCTTT
TRBD1 - TRBJ1-1 TRBV5-1 CASSNTQGAEAFF TGCGCCAGCAGCAACACACAGGGGGCTGAAGCTTTCTTT
- once TRBJ1-5 TRBV6-2/TRBV6-3 CASSSDPPQHF TGTGCCAGCAGTTCCGATCCGCCCCAGCATTTT
- - TRBJ2-2 TRBV14 CASSSYGGELFF TGTGCCAGCAGCTCTTATGGCGGGGAGCTGTTTTTT
- - TRBJ1-2 TRBV7-2 CASSSRPFWGYTF TGTGCCAGCAGCTCACGACCGTTCTGGGGCTACACCTTC
TRBD1 - TRBJ1-2 TRBV6-6 CASSYPQGANYGYTF TGTGCCAGCAGTTACCCTCAGGGGGCGAACTATGGCTACACCTTC
TRBD2 - TRBJ2-7 TRBV14 CASSPAGTNYYEQYF TGTGCCAGCAGCCCCGCCGGGACTAACTACTACGAGCAGTACTTC
- few TRBJ2-7 TRBV6-2/TRBV6-3 CASSYSGIDEQYF TGTGCCAGCAGTTACTCCGGAATCGACGAGCAGTACTTC
- - TRBJ2-3 TRBV12-5 CASGSWGSTDTQYF TGTGCTAGTGGTTCGTGGGGAAGCACAGATACGCAGTATTTT